The 20 T cell receptor beta chains reported below all come from one sample, sequenced in a study of spatial heterogeneity in lung cancer. Findings and limits, study-wide: Mutation tallies in tumors tracked expanded intratumoral alpha and beta TCR counts.

Regarding time point: sample taken at primary tumor resection. For these TCRs, the target antigens are not known. TCRdb used MiXCR to reprocess the 5' RACE reads, holding one entry per CDR3 protein. The sample includes 13,000 or so distinct CDR3 sequences, approximately 5.5% of them seen just once. The specimen was lung tumor tissue, collected at surgery. Source of these receptors: a male donor with early-stage non-small cell lung cancer.

This clonotype was seen repeatedly, ten times or more. Because this beta chain is a stray read in a library intended to capture alpha chains, its abundance should not be given much weight. The V gene is TRBV12-3 or TRBV12-4, the J gene TRBJ2-1; perhaps D is TRBD1 or TRBD2 (5 bases each). The CDR3 has 14 amino acids. The V gene lost 7 bases and the J gene lost 4 bases, with 14 bases spanning the gap. The chain's CDR3 is CASIFSGGYNEQFF. Here the CDR3 DNA reads TGTGCCAGCATCTTCTCTGGGGGATACAATGAGCAGTTCTTC.

At least ten counts were recorded for this clonotype. Since it is a stray read in a library aimed at alpha chains, this beta chain has a size that is not meaningful. This sequence joins TRBV28 and TRBJ1-1; 9 bases are a match to TRBD1. V gave up 5 bases and J gave up 4 bases; unmatched junction bases: 5. The CDR3 is 14 residues long. The germline V gene encodes CDR1 MDHEN and CDR2 SYDVKM. Written as DNA, the CDR3 is TGTGCCAGCAGTAACAGGGGGCGAAGCACTGAAGCTTTCTTT. This encodes CASSNRGRSTEAFF.

At least ten counts were recorded for this clonotype. In a library made to pick up alpha chains, this beta chain is a stray read with a size that means little. This chain uses TRBV7-2 with TRBJ2-1; tentatively, D is TRBD1 (5 bases). The ends were cut back, 7 bases at V and 9 bases at J, with 28 bases in the middle. This CDR3 contains 17 residues. Germline V gene lookup returns CDR1 SGHTA and CDR2 FQGNSA. This CDR3 reads CASTQRAGRVNIGEQFF. The CDR3 nucleotides are TGTGCCAGCACCCAAAGGGCCGGCAGGGTGAACATCGGTGAGCAGTTCTTC. Together with reference TRBV7-2 and TRBJ2-1, the CDR3 gives the full variable domain: GAGVSQSPSNKVTEKGKDVELRCDPISGHTALYWYRQSLGQGLEFLIYFQGNSAPDKSGLPSDRFSAERTGGSVSTLTIQRTQQEDSAVYLCASTQRAGRVNIGEQFFGPGTRLTVL.

This clonotype was seen only a few times. With the library built for alpha chains, this beta chain is off target and its frequency is not meaningful. The gene calls are TRBV6-1 and TRBJ1-6; D is unclear. The V end was cut by 2 bases, the J end by 4 bases, with 9 bases between. Germline assignment: CDR1 MNHNS and CDR2 SASEGT. The CDR3 spans 15 residues. CDR3 sequence (DNA): TGTGCCAGCAGTGAAACCGTAGTTTATAATTCACCCCTCCACTTT. Translating it yields CASSETVVYNSPLHF.

This clonotype showed up just a few times. The library was built for alpha chains, so this beta chain is an off-target read and its size means little. The rearrangement uses TRBV7-2 and TRBJ1-6; no firm D call. There are 12 residues in the CDR3. Trimming shortened V by 7 bases and J by 8 bases, and 9 bases separated the two germline ends. The germline CDR1 and CDR2 sequences are SGHTA and FQGNSA. The CDR3 sequence: CASTSYYSPLHF. In nucleotides, the CDR3 is TGTGCCAGCACTTCGTACTATTCACCCCTCCACTTT.

This clonotype was detected many times. Since it is a stray read in a library aimed at alpha chains, this beta chain has a size that is not meaningful. CDR3 loop: CASTSTGDRGYNEQFF. Here the CDR3 DNA reads TGCGCCAGCACCAGCACAGGGGACAGGGGGTACAATGAGCAGTTCTTC. The chain links TRBV4-1 to TRBJ2-1; TRBD1 agrees at 11 bases. The germline V gene encodes CDR1 MGHRA and CDR2 YSYEKL. The V gene end was trimmed by 7 bases and the J gene end by 4 bases; junction bases not matched to a gene: 9. The CDR3 runs to 16 residues.

As concerns this clonotype: This beta chain is off target for a library built for alpha chains, so its abundance means little. CDR3: CASSSTGDVTGELFF. The DNA for the CDR3 is TGTGCCAGCAGCTCGACAGGGGATGTCACCGGGGAGCTGTTTTTT. V gene TRBV5-5 combines with J gene TRBJ2-2, with 8 bases identical to TRBD1. The V segment lost 3 bases and the J segment 4 bases; nucleotides outside the gene matches: 5. Germline V CDR1 and CDR2: SGHKS, YYEKEE (reference sequence). This CDR3 comprises 15 residues.

Judged by abundance, this clonotype is medium-sized (0.01 to 0.1%). With the library built for alpha chains, this beta chain is off target and its frequency is not meaningful. This rearrangement joins TRBV10-2 to TRBJ1-1; D gene unclear. The germline gives CDR1 WSHSY, CDR2 SAAADI. V was clipped by 0 bases and J by 5 bases, with 10 bases between them. The CDR3 has 14 residues. CDR3 bases: TGCGCCAGCAGTGAGTCGATGGGAAGGACTGAAGCTTTCTTT. Its protein is CASSESMGRTEAFF.

This clonotype was seen at least ten times. This beta chain represents an off-target read in a library built for alpha chains; its size is of limited meaning. V usage is TRBV7-9 and J usage is TRBJ1-5; D perhaps matches TRBD1 (5 bases). Per germline, CDR1 SEHNR and CDR2 FQNEAQ (reference sequence). Trimming shortened V by 5 bases and J by 7 bases, and 12 bases separated the two germline ends. This CDR3 is built from 13 residues. CDR3 sequence: CASSLRGEQPQHF. CDR3 bases: TGTGCCAGCAGCCTACGGGGGGAGCAGCCCCAGCATTTT.

This clonotype was picked up many times. This beta chain slipped into a library made for alpha chains as a stray read, so its size is not meaningful. The rearrangement uses TRBV28 and TRBJ2-7, with D hard to call. Germline V lookup: CDR1 MDHEN, CDR2 SYDVKM. CDR3 length: 12 residues. V was clipped by 5 bases and J by 7 bases, with 12 bases between them. DNA of the CDR3: TGTGCCAGCAGTCCCTTAGCTAGGGAGCAGTACTTC. It translates to CASSPLAREQYF.

This clonotype was recorded many times. In a library made to pick up alpha chains, this beta chain is a stray read with a size that means little. This chain joins TRBV3-1 and TRBJ1-1; D remains ambiguous. Germline V gene sequence: CDR1 LGHDT, CDR2 YNNKEL (reference sequence). This CDR3 has 15 residues. V gave up 0 bases and J gave up 0 bases, with 8 bases separating them. The CDR3 region has the DNA TGTGCCAGCAGCCAAGACTCCAGCTTGAACACTGAAGCTTTCTTT. It encodes CASSQDSSLNTEAFF.

The table lists this clonotype with many counts. This beta chain slipped into a library made for alpha chains as a stray read, so its size is not meaningful. V gene TRBV7-9 combines with J gene TRBJ2-2; D is tentatively TRBD1 or TRBD2 (6 bases each). V lost 3 bases and J 7 bases, leaving 12 bases between the germline ends. CDR3 size: 14 residues. The germline V gene has CDR1 SEHNR and CDR2 FQNEAQ (reference sequence). CDR3 nucleotide sequence: TGTGCCAGCAGCTTTTCGGGGGCCGGCGGGGAGCTGTTTTTT. This gives the protein CASSFSGAGGELFF.

In its sample, this clonotype was seen many times. This beta chain is off target for a library built for alpha chains, so its abundance means little. The chain uses TRBV7-8 and TRBJ2-3; 15 nucleotides align to TRBD2. This CDR3 has 17 amino acids. Germline CDR1 reads SGHVS; CDR2 reads FQNEAQ. V lost 7 bases to trimming and J lost 1 base; unmatched junction nucleotides: 6. The CDR3 nucleotides read TGTGCCAGCACCGGACTAGCGGGGGGGCGTGGCACAGATACGCAGTATTTT. As protein: CASTGLAGGRGTDTQYF.

Ten or more counts support this clonotype. The library was designed around alpha chains, so this beta chain is a stray read whose abundance carries little weight. This chain uses TRBV20-1 with TRBJ2-7; TRBD2 is a possible D gene (7 bases). The CDR3 extends over 12 amino acids. Trimming pared 7 bases from V and 3 bases from J, leaving 13 bases between. The germline V gene encodes CDR1 DFQATT and CDR2 SNEGSKA (reference sequence). The CDR3: CSGGGSIYEQYF. CDR3 DNA sequence: TGCAGTGGGGGGGGCTCCATCTACGAGCAGTACTTC.

At least ten counts were recorded for this clonotype. A library prepared for alpha chains yielded this beta chain as an off-target read; its size is of little meaning. V gene TRBV28 combines with J gene TRBJ1-1; no clear D gene. Germline V gives CDR1 MDHEN, CDR2 SYDVKM. V lost 6 bases, J lost 3 bases, and 11 bases lay in between. The CDR3 length is 13 residues. DNA of the CDR3: TGTGCCAGCAGACCGTCTGGGTACACTGAAGCTTTCTTT. Its protein product is CASRPSGYTEAFF.

Remarks on this clonotype: With a much larger clone just one base away, this may be a read error. Since the library was made to target alpha chains, this beta chain is a stray read and its abundance is not meaningful. The gene calls are TRBV6-5 and TRBJ1-2; no firm D call. V lost 2 bases and J lost 4, with 11 bases in between. Germline V gene data show CDR1 as MNHEY and CDR2 as SVGAGI. The CDR3 sequence is 14 residues long. The CDR3 protein is CASSYALGAYGYTF. CDR3 in DNA: TGTGCCAGCAGTTACGCCCTGGGCGCCTATGGCTACACCTTC.

This clonotype has at least ten counts. This beta chain was picked up by a library intended for alpha chains and is off target, so its count carries little meaning. In DNA, the CDR3 is TGTGCCACCAGCAGAGAACCCCAGGGGATGAACACTGAAGCTTTCTTT. The encoded protein is CATSREPQGMNTEAFF. The chain links TRBV15 to TRBJ1-1, with a tentative D call TRBD1 (6 bases). The V and J ends lost 0 bases and 0 bases respectively, with 11 bases between them. Germline V gene lookup returns CDR1 LNHNV and CDR2 YYDKDF (reference sequence). This CDR3 has 16 residues.

This clonotype was found a few times. This beta chain is an off-target read within a library intended for alpha chains, so its frequency means little. The chain has TRBV6-5 and TRBJ2-7; D unclear. The CDR3 sequence is 14 residues long. Germline CDR1 MNHEY, CDR2 SVGAGI. The V and J ends lost 2 bases and 2 bases respectively, with 10 bases between them. CDR3 loop: CASSYGPLTYEQYF. The CDR3 coding sequence is TGTGCCAGCAGTTACGGGCCGCTAACCTACGAGCAGTACTTC.

As to this clonotype: Being off target in a library aimed at alpha chains, this beta chain has a size of little meaning. V usage is TRBV5-6 and J usage is TRBJ2-5, with D unresolved. Trimming cost V 3 bases and J 2 bases, with 8 bases left between them. The CDR3 contains 13 residues. The germline gives CDR1 SGHDT, CDR2 YYEEEE. The CDR3: CASSSWAQETQYF. CDR3 DNA: TGTGCCAGCAGCTCATGGGCTCAAGAGACCCAGTACTTC.

On this clonotype: This beta chain slipped into a library made for alpha chains as a stray read, so its size is not meaningful. V gene TRBV12-3 or TRBV12-4 combines with J gene TRBJ2-2; the D gene is possibly TRBD2 (6 bases). CDR3 length: 15 amino acids. V was pared by 6 bases and J by 8 bases, with 19 bases between. The CDR3 bases are TGTGCCAGCAGATTGGGACTCCTGAACAAGGGGGAGCTGTTTTTT. This codes for CASRLGLLNKGELFF.